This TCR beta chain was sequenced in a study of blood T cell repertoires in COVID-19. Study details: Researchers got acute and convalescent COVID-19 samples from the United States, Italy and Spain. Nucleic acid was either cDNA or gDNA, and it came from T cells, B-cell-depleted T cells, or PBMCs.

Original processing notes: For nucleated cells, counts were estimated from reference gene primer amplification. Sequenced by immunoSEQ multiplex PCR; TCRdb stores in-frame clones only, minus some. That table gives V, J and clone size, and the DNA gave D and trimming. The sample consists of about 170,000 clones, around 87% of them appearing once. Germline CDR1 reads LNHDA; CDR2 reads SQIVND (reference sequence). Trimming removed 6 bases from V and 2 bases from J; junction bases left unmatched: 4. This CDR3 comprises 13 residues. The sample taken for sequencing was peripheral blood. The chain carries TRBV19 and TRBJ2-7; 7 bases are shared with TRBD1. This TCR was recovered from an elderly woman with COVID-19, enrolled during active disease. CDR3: CASSRDSAYEQYF. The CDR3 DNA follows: TGTGCCAGTAGCCGGGACAGCGCCTACGAGCAGTACTTC.